This paragraph reports one T cell receptor (beta chain). The target of this receptor is not known. No base quality information exists; no much larger clone differs at one position. Relative to germline, V is 7 bases shorter and J is 4 bases shorter, with 19 bases between their ends. Including cysteine and phenylalanine, the CDR3 has 14 amino acids. Only CDR3 DNA is held: 42 bases, read in frame from base 1. CDR1 SQVTM and CDR2 ANQGSEA are derived from the germline V gene. Donors were a few dozen systemically healthy Caucasian individuals from Russia aged roughly 6 to 90 years. Each donor gave ten milliliters of peripheral blood, drawn into EDTA-treated Vacutainer tubes. Ficoll-Paque density-gradient centrifugation was used to isolate PBMCs, with at least 6 million obtained per sample. Trizol reagent was used to extract total RNA from the PBMCs, yielding at least 5 micrograms per sample. Naive CD45RAhigh/CD27high T cell percentages were measured by flow cytometry on a PBMC aliquot from every donor.

This sample was included in a study of blood T cells in healthy people across ages (dated by TCRdb to the mid-2010s). For the study in its entirety: Template switching captured roughly one uniquely barcoded TCR beta cDNA molecule per two T cells in model experiments. Age-related changes in TCR beta repertoire diversity were measured in the study by deep sequencing normalized with unique cDNA molecular identifiers. The donors were split into four age groups: young (average 16 years), middle-aged (around 37), aged (more than 60) and long-lived (over 80). Two additional independent replicas of 1 million unique cDNA reads from the same blood draw were analyzed for two donors (one aged 18 to 29 and one aged 80 or older). What the authors observed across the whole study: Estimates of total diversity from one million sequenced T cells were regarded as lower bounds and underestimates. Because the CMV infection status of the donors was unknown, age-related changes in expanded clonotypes may potentially have been confounded. Since profiling was done on bulk unsorted PBMCs, naive and antigen-experienced compartments could not be conclusively compared. Compared with the aged group, the long-lived group had more naive CD4+ T cells, fewer expanded clones and increased TCR diversity, a pattern suggesting age selection. Observed TCR beta diversity correlated strongly with the percentage of naive T cells measured by flow cytometry. As age increased, observed TCR beta diversity per million T cells dropped in a roughly linear way, and a significant reduction was already evident by age 40.

Library construction relied on 5' RACE. Sequencer: Illumina HiSeq 2500. A second PCR of about 6 to 11 cycles was run with a J-beta primer mix and a sample-barcoded 5' primer. Each TCR beta cDNA molecule received a unique molecular identifier from a template-switch 5' adaptor carrying 12 random nucleotides. Each sample yielded at least 2.5 million CDR3-containing paired-end reads. First-strand cDNA was synthesized from all RNA with the Mint cDNA synthesis kit, primed by a TRBC-specific oligonucleotide. Following uracil-DNA glycosylase treatment, a first 18-cycle PCR with universal primers M1SS and BC2_uni_R was performed on all cDNA. The authors' analysis ran thus. Each sample was normalized by randomly selecting 1 million high-quality reads, each carrying a distinct molecular identifier. Reads with shared molecular identifiers were discarded instead of being binned into consensus sequences. MiTCR, set to a Q25 quality threshold and the strictest error-elimination algorithm, was used for CDR3 identification, clonotype clustering and error correction. A nonparametric unseen species model with Euler transformation was used to estimate lower-bound total TCR beta diversity. TCRdb passed the public sequencing reads through fastp at Q25 and MiXCR, retaining productive beta sequences. Rows merge per CDR3 protein into single entries with the most common DNA and genes. TCRdb, not the authors, supplied the V and J calls. Across this sample there are hundreds of thousands of distinct CDR3 sequences, with roughly 25% seen only once. 9.4% of the sample is in the top ten clones.

This sample also belongs to another study, concerning T cells of mothers and their children. The second investigation adds: Nine systemically healthy Caucasian individuals, comprising three mothers and their six children, were included as donors. cDNA synthesis used all of the extracted RNA, with around 1.5 ug of RNA in each 15 ul reaction. In the second PCR, the M1S primer added sample barcodes and 2-4 random nucleotides. Each mother yielded over 8 million TCR beta CDR3 reads and each child about 3 million reads. Thymic selection similarly shapes TCR recombination output in related and unrelated pairs, with minor effect from inherited differences. Normalized repertoire overlap was always found to be slightly, but never significantly, higher in related mother-child pairs than in unrelated mother-child pairs. No persistent microchimeric T cell clones were detected, at a sensitivity of roughly 100 clones per million clonotypes. In the study, deep NGS was used to compare the TCR beta repertoires of mothers and children, and features distinguishing related mother-child pairs from unrelated individuals were sought. The mean age was 40 +/- 4 years for the mothers and roughly 11 +/- 4 years for the children. Libraries were sequenced on Illumina HiSeq 2000 with 100+100 nt paired-end reads after adapter ligation with NEBNext reagents. To prevent cross-contamination, the mother and child libraries were prepared one month apart and sequenced in separate runs. Between roughly 500,000 and 2,100,000 distinct TCR beta clonotypes were identified per donor. Naive TCR beta clonotypes were estimated from low-frequency clonotypes matched to each donor's FACS-determined naive share, without sorting.

Recombination linked TRBV29-1 to TRBJ2-5, with a tentative D gene TRBD2 over 6 matching bases. This sequence was found in a boy younger than 18 in good health. The sample comprised blood. This receptor has the CDR3 CSAGEANSGETQYF. The DNA is as follows: TGCAGCGCCGGGGAGGCCAATTCAGGAGAGACCCAGTACTTC. Here the CDR3 is joined to the reference TRBV29-1 and TRBJ2-5 genes, and the full variable domain is: SAVISQKPSRDICQRGTSLTIQCQVDSQVTMMFWYRQQPGQSLTLIATANQGSEATYESGFVIDKFPISRPNLTFSTLTVSNMSPEDSSIYLCSAGEANSGETQYFGPGTRLLVL.